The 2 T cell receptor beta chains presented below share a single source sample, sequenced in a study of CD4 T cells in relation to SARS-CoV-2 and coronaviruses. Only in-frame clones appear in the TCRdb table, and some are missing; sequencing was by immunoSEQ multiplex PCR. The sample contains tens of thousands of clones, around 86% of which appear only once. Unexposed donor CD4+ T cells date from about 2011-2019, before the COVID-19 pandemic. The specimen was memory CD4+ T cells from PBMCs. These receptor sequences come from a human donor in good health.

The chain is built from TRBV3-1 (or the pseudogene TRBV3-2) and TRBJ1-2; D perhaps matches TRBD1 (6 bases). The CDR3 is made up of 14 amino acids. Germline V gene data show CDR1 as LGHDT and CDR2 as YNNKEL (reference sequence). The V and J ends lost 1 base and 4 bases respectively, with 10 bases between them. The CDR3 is CASSQVGGGYGYTF. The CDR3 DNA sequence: TGTGCCAGCAGCCAAGTGGGAGGGGGCTATGGCTACACCTTC.

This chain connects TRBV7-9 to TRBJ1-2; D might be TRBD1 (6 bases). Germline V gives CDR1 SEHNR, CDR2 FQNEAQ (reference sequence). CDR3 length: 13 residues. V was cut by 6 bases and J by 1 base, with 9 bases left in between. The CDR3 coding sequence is TGTGCCAGCAGACAGGACAGTAACTATGGCTACACCTTC. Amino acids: CASRQDSNYGYTF.